This TCR beta chain is from a study of T-cell memory formation after mild COVID-19. Across the whole study: Largely donor-specific sequence clusters came from two donors. Study-level points and caveats: CD4+ contracting clones were mainly CM and EM; CD8+ ones, EMRA. Certain responding clones were present in pre-infection memory, suggesting participation of cross-reactive memory.

The CDR3 contains 16 residues. V lost 9 bases to trimming and J lost 1 base; unmatched junction nucleotides: 5. Germline lookup yields CDR1 ENHRY and CDR2 SYGVKD. Constant-segment primers were used for 5'RACE, and the resulting TCR alpha and TCR beta cDNA libraries carried sample barcodes and UMIs. Each CDR3 protein gets one entry after TCRdb re-called the 5' RACE reads with MiXCR. The table records some 97,000 distinct CDR3 sequences, around 10% of them present only once. On this clonotype itself: Its antigen is as yet unknown. A much larger clone lies one base from this, so it may be a read error.

J is TRBJ2-6 and V is TRBV10-3; 11 nucleotides match TRBD1. The sequence derives from a man in his late teens or twenties who had mild COVID-19 (a few samples of this study predate the infection). Cell type and time point are not known. Sample: PBMCs or a T cell subset sorted from them (not recorded which). CDR3 loop: CAMSGTGGSGANVLTF. DNA of the CDR3: TGTGCCATGAGCGGGACAGGGGGATCTGGGGCCAACGTCCTGACTTTC.